This T cell receptor beta chain is from a study of beta chain features in type 1 diabetes. Study overall: There was similarity between patients and healthy donors in age, gender and cell yields.

This clone turned up a few times. Its specificity is not known. The study, taken as a whole, reports: For patients and controls alike, PCR might favor shorter templates to the same degree. TCRB CDR3s were moderately but significantly shorter in Type 1 diabetes patients in all four CD4+ subsets.

Every bit of the isolated RNA underwent reverse transcription, so sequencing read expressed TCRB transcripts. About 3.57 million reads, on average, came from each naive, central memory and regulatory T cell sample. TCRdb keeps only in-frame clones here, not all; method: immunoSEQ multiplex PCR. The profile shows some 110,000 clones, around 17% of them singletons. The germline V and J ends were trimmed by 2 bases and 2 bases, with 6 bases remaining between them. This CDR3 is 14 amino acids long. Germline V gives CDR1 LNHDA, CDR2 SQIVND (reference sequence). The TCR sequence derives from a young man with type 1 diabetes. Material for sequencing was central memory CD4+ T cells from blood. The rearrangement joins TRBV19 to TRBJ2-2; no definite D call. The CDR3: CASSISANTGELFF. The DNA of the CDR3 is TGTGCCAGTAGTATATCAGCAAACACCGGGGAGCTGTTTTTT.